Listed below are T cell receptor beta chains from one sample, sequenced in a study of T-cell memory formation after mild COVID-19. TCRdb itself ran the 5' RACE reads through MiXCR, one entry per CDR3 protein. The table lists 150,000 to 200,000 distinct CDR3 sequences, 14% of them singletons. Sequenced sample: PBMCs or a T cell subset sorted from them (not recorded which). These receptors were obtained from an adult woman who had mild COVID-19 (a few samples of this study predate the infection). Cell type and time point are not known. CDR3s include the opening cysteine and the closing phenylalanine or tryptophan. A D gene is named only where the DNA matches it firmly. Not every row has a clone size; where given, it reads once, few, many or a size class.

j_call,d_call,clone_size,v_call,cdr3_nt,cdr3_aa
TRBJ2-7,NA,NA,TRBV25-1,TGTGCCAGCAGTGAGGAGGTGAGGGCCTACGAGCAGTACTTC,CASSEEVRAYEQYF
TRBJ2-5,TRBD2,NA,TRBV4-3,TGCGCCAGCAGCCAAGTTTCCGGACGTAGCGGGAGGGCCTGGGAGACCCAGTACTTC,CASSQVSGRSGRAWETQYF
TRBJ1-5,NA,NA,TRBV4-1,TGCGCCAGCAGAGGACAGAGCAATCAGCCCCAGCATTTT,CASRGQSNQPQHF
TRBJ1-1,NA,NA,TRBV10-2,TGCGCCAGCAGTGAACAGGGACGGACTGAAGCTTTCTTT,CASSEQGRTEAFF
TRBJ2-1,NA,many,TRBV5-1,TGCGCCAGCAGCCTACGACAGGAATGGGGTGAGCAGTTCTTC,CASSLRQEWGEQFF
TRBJ1-5,NA,NA,TRBV7-9,TGTGCCAGCAGCCCAGACAGATATCAGCCCCAGCATTTT,CASSPDRYQPQHF
TRBJ1-1,NA,few,TRBV5-4,TGTGCCAGCAGCTTGGTGCGGGGGTCGAACACTGAAGCTTTCTTT,CASSLVRGSNTEAFF
TRBJ2-1,TRBD2,few,TRBV7-6,TGTGCCAGCAGCTTAGGGCTAGCGGGAGGACCCAGCTCCTACAATGAGCAGTTCTTC,CASSLGLAGGPSSYNEQFF
TRBJ1-2,NA,few,TRBV11-3,TGTGCCAGCAGCTTACTAGTGATCTATGGCTACACCTTC,CASSLLVIYGYTF
TRBJ2-5,TRBD2,NA,TRBV18,TGTGCCAGCTCATCGATCGGGACTAGCGGGAAGGAGACCCAGTACTTC,CASSSIGTSGKETQYF
TRBJ2-7,NA,few,TRBV5-1,TGCGCCAGCAGCTTGGACTCCTCCGAGCAGTACTTC,CASSLDSSEQYF
TRBJ1-2,TRBD1,many,TRBV12-3/TRBV12-4,TGTGCCAGCAGTTTTCGTAGACAGGGGAGCGGCTACACCTTC,CASSFRRQGSGYTF